These T cell receptor beta chains were read from a single sample in a study of response to subunit inactivated influenza vaccine. MiXCR, run by TCRdb on the RT-PCR reads, gives a single entry per CDR3 protein. The table lists roughly 570,000 distinct CDR3 sequences, around 15% of them singletons, with around 10% in the top ten. Material: PBMCs from blood, obtained roughly 13 days after vaccination. These receptors all stem from a man in his fifties or sixties who received an inactivated influenza vaccine. Both conserved end residues are trimmed from each CDR3. The order of the fields is V gene, J gene, CDR3 protein.

V: TRBV29-1; J: TRBJ2-2; CDR3: SVEDGDRVAGELF
V: TRBV7-3; J: TRBJ2-1; CDR3: ASSLNPGGVNEQF
V: TRBV7-9; J: TRBJ2-3; CDR3: ASSLGLAGGIPDTQY
V: TRBV12-3/TRBV12-4; J: TRBJ2-7; CDR3: ASSGGQGKGYEQY
V: TRBV9; J: TRBJ2-5; CDR3: ASSVAGGNGETQY
V: TRBV4-2; J: TRBJ2-1; CDR3: ASSHLSGSRNEQF
V: TRBV3-1; J: TRBJ2-7; CDR3: ASSQVHSSYEQY
V: TRBV5-1; J: TRBJ1-4; CDR3: ASSVGQPINEKLF
V: TRBV29-1; J: TRBJ1-5; CDR3: SVGQGNQPQH
V: TRBV6-5; J: TRBJ1-2; CDR3: ASSSWTGSLINYGYT
V: TRBV12-3/TRBV12-4; J: TRBJ2-7; CDR3: ASGGGVVAKQY
V: TRBV7-9; J: TRBJ2-1; CDR3: ASSLGLAGVFSNEQF
V: TRBV4-3; J: TRBJ2-1; CDR3: ASSQSEIFGSYNEQF
V: TRBV10-3; J: TRBJ1-2; CDR3: AISGPLGGKHYGYT
V: TRBV28; J: TRBJ1-5; CDR3: ATFGENSNQPQH
V: TRBV27; J: TRBJ2-1; CDR3: ASSFIWGTESNEQF
V: TRBV12-3/TRBV12-4; J: TRBJ2-2; CDR3: ASRRDRVNTGELF
V: TRBV27; J: TRBJ1-4; CDR3: ASSGSGTNEKLF
V: TRBV29-1; J: TRBJ1-1; CDR3: SVEQGRGTEAF
V: TRBV11-2; J: TRBJ2-7; CDR3: ASSLNTASGGLSYEQY
V: TRBV30; J: TRBJ2-7; CDR3: AWSDYEQY
V: TRBV4-3; J: TRBJ2-2; CDR3: ASSQGLAGPNTGELF
V: TRBV5-1; J: TRBJ1-4; CDR3: ASSGGTDRWEKLF